This TCR beta chain emerged from a study of patients with pleural tuberculosis. This clonotype was seen a handful of times. This may stem from a read error, because a much larger clone lies one nucleotide away. Each CDR3 protein gets one entry after TCRdb re-called the reads with MiXCR. The sample lists some 48,000 distinct CDR3 sequences, around 6.7% occurring once. The sequence was collected from a human donor with pleural tuberculosis.

The CDR3 sequence is CASNTVTGPTDTQYF. DNA of the CDR3: TGTGCCAGCAATACCGTAACAGGCCCCACAGATACGCAGTATTTT. The chain couples TRBV27 to TRBJ2-3; D may be TRBD1 (5 bases). This CDR3 is built from 15 residues. Germline values: CDR1 MNHEY, CDR2 SMNVEV (reference sequence). V was clipped by 7 bases and J by 2 bases, with 16 bases between them.